Each of the 17 T cell receptor beta chains below was sequenced from the same sample in a study of vaccination effects on CD4 cells after COVID-19. TCRdb's copy holds only in-frame clones and misses some; the assay was immunoSEQ multiplex PCR. The sample yields about 45,000 clones, approximately 77% seen once. Isolating CD4+ T cells followed approximately 11 days of culture. Participants were vaccinated with two doses of either the BNT162b2 or mRNA-1273 vaccine. Their target antigens are unknown. This sample comprised CD4+ T cells from PBMCs cultured without peptide, obtained after COVID-19 vaccination. These receptors all stem from a human donor who received a COVID-19 vaccine.

This clone turned up a few times. The rearrangement uses TRBV15 and TRBJ2-4; D might be TRBD1 (5 bases). The CDR3 runs to 16 residues. Germline CDR1 reads LNHNV; CDR2 reads YYDKDF (reference sequence). Trimming left V 4 bases short and J 0 bases short, with 13 bases between. The chain's CDR3 is CATSTTTALAKNIQYF. The CDR3, as DNA: TGTGCCACCAGCACTACGACAGCTCTAGCCAAAAACATTCAGTACTTC.

A few counts support this clone. Other DNA sequences in the sample encode the same CDR3. The V gene is TRBV5-1, the J gene TRBJ2-7; D call uncertain. Germline assignment: CDR1 SGHRS and CDR2 YFSETQ. The germline V and J ends were trimmed by 0 bases and 4 bases, with 5 bases remaining between them. The CDR3 is made up of 12 amino acids. CDR3 coding DNA: TGCGCCAGCAGCTTGGGGGCGTACGAGCAGTACTTC. It encodes CASSLGAYEQYF. The variable domain in full, with the rest retrieved from reference TRBV5-1 and TRBJ2-7, is KAGVTQTPRYLIKTRGQQVTLSCSPISGHRSVSWYQQTPGQGLQFLFEYFSETQRNKGNFPGRFSGRQFSNSRSEMNVSTLELGDSALYLCASSLGAYEQYFGPGTRLTVT.

The rearrangement joins TRBV19 to TRBJ1-1; D perhaps matches TRBD1 (6 bases). Germline V gene lookup returns CDR1 LNHDA and CDR2 SQIVND (reference sequence). V was pared by 5 bases and J by 0 bases, with 10 bases between. The CDR3 runs 14 residues. CDR3 residues: CASSGGPLNTEAFF. CDR3 nucleotides: TGTGCCAGTAGTGGGGGGCCCCTGAACACTGAAGCTTTCTTT.

This CDR3 reads CASSTTAYNSPLHF. In nucleotides, the CDR3 is TGTGCCAGCAGCACGACAGCGTATAATTCACCCCTCCACTTT. The chain is built from TRBV21-1 and TRBJ1-6; the table gives TRBD1 as D, unverified against the DNA. TRBV21-1 is described as a pseudogene. This CDR3 contains 14 residues.

This clone was counted between two and nine times. This sequence joins TRBV10-3 and TRBJ1-2, with D hard to call. This CDR3 comprises 13 residues. The ends were cut back, 0 bases at V and 6 bases at J, with 8 bases in the middle. Germline lookup yields CDR1 ENHRY and CDR2 SYGVKD. CDR3 nucleotide sequence: TGTGCCATCAGTGAGTCGCAAACTGATGGCTACACCTTC. Amino acids: CAISESQTDGYTF.

The chain carries TRBV4-2 and TRBJ2-7; 7 nucleotides align to TRBD2. After removal of 0 bases from V and 3 bases from J, the junction contained 5 bases not matched to a gene. Germline-derived CDR1 and CDR2 are LGHNA and YNFKEQ. The CDR3 consists of 15 residues. This CDR3 is CASSQDLLAGYEQYF. The CDR3 bases are TGTGCCAGCAGCCAAGATCTCTTAGCGGGCTACGAGCAGTACTTC.

This clone was counted between two and nine times. This chain joins TRBV5-6 and TRBJ1-5, with 9 bases fitting TRBD1. V lost 0 bases, J lost 1 base, and 2 bases stayed unmatched. The CDR3 totals 16 residues. From germline, CDR1 is SGHDT and CDR2 YYEEEE. The chain's CDR3 is CASSLDRGLSNQPQHF. The CDR3, as DNA: TGTGCCAGCAGCTTGGACAGGGGGCTGAGCAATCAGCCCCAGCATTTT.

The J gene is TRBJ2-5, the V gene TRBV6-1, with no clear D. This CDR3 spans 14 amino acids. The V end lost 0 bases, the J end lost 5 bases, and 10 bases lay between the germline ends. Germline V gives CDR1 MNHNS, CDR2 SASEGT. CDR3 residues: CASSEALRHETQYF. For the CDR3, the DNA is TGTGCCAGCAGTGAAGCGCTTCGGCACGAGACCCAGTACTTC.

The chain is built from TRBV20-1 and TRBJ2-3; no definite D call. The CDR3 contains 11 residues. Trimming cost V 6 bases and J 2 bases, with 6 bases left between them. Germline V gene sequence: CDR1 DFQATT, CDR2 SNEGSKA (reference sequence). Here the CDR3 DNA reads TGCAGTGCCCCAATCACAGATACGCAGTATTTT. It translates to CSAPITDTQYF.

The chain carries TRBV5-8 and TRBJ1-6; no clear D gene. Per germline, CDR1 SGHTS and CDR2 YDEGEE. Between the trimmed V and J ends, which lost 4 bases and 12 bases, there was a span of 11 bases. This CDR3 region has 12 residues. The CDR3 DNA is TGTGCCAGCAGCGGTTCTAGAAGACCCCTCCACTTT. Translated, it gives CASSGSRRPLHF.

CDR3 amino acids: CASGGLAGGSYEQYF. CDR3 sequence (DNA): TGTGCCAGTGGGGGACTAGCGGGAGGCTCCTACGAGCAGTACTTC. The V call is TRBV25-1, the J call TRBJ2-7; 15 nucleotides align to TRBD2. The CDR3 loop spans 15 amino acids. From germline, CDR1 is MGHDK and CDR2 SYGVNS. The V and J ends lost 9 bases and 0 bases, in that order; junction bases with no gene match: 3.

This clone was seen a few times. The chain is built from TRBV7-2 and TRBJ2-6; D remains unclear. The CDR3 is 16 residues long. V was clipped by 4 bases and J by 1 base, with 11 bases between them. Per germline, CDR1 SGHTA and CDR2 FQGNSA. For the CDR3, the DNA is TGTGCCAGCAGCTGGCCGCCGGGTTCTGGGGCCAACGTCCTGACTTTC. This gives the protein CASSWPPGSGANVLTF.

The CDR3 spells CATRGRGSGATNEKLFF. The CDR3 bases are TGTGCCACTCGTGGCAGGGGGTCAGGGGCAACTAATGAAAAACTGTTTTTT. The chain has TRBV19 and TRBJ1-4; 7 positions agree with TRBD1. Germline assignment: CDR1 LNHDA and CDR2 SQIVND (reference sequence). V lost 10 bases and J lost 0; bases outside the gene matches: 14. There are 17 residues in the CDR3.

The rearrangement joins TRBV6-1 to TRBJ2-7, with TRBD2 matching 9 bases. V lost 2 bases, J lost 0 bases, and 2 bases stayed unmatched. The CDR3 runs to 15 residues. Germline V gene sequence: CDR1 MNHNS, CDR2 SASEGT. This CDR3 reads CASSELAGSSYEQYF. DNA of the CDR3: TGTGCCAGCAGTGAACTAGCGGGGAGCTCCTACGAGCAGTACTTC.

As regards this clone: The same CDR3 is also encoded by other DNA sequences in this sample. The chain links TRBV3-1 (or the pseudogene TRBV3-2) to TRBJ1-5, with D hard to call. The V end was cut by 1 base, the J end by 2 bases, with 0 bases between. The germline V gene encodes CDR1 LGHDT and CDR2 YNNKEL (reference sequence). This CDR3 contains 12 residues. CDR3 sequence reads: CASSQGNQPQHF. The CDR3 DNA is TGTGCCAGCAGCCAAGGCAATCAGCCCCAGCATTTT.

The chain couples TRBV5-1 to TRBJ2-3; TRBD2 matches 12 bases. The CDR3 is made up of 15 amino acids. CDR1 and CDR2 (germline): SGHRS, YFSETQ. With 5 bases clipped from V and 4 bases from J, the junction kept 5 bases outside the gene matches. Here the CDR3 reads CASRLAGGRPDTQYF. CDR3 in DNA: TGCGCCAGCAGGCTAGCGGGGGGGCGGCCAGATACGCAGTATTTT.

The chain combines TRBV5-1 with TRBJ1-4; D gene ambiguous. CDR3 length: 13 amino acids. Germline V gives CDR1 SGHRS, CDR2 YFSETQ. V lost 1 base and J 4 bases, leaving 5 bases between the germline ends. The CDR3 DNA reads TGCGCCAGCAGCTTGTACAATAATGAAAAACTGTTTTTT. Translation: CASSLYNNEKLFF.